The entry below describes one T cell receptor beta chain. Its antigen is unidentified. It was with 60 Vbeta and 13 Jbeta primers that the PCR ran. The data were produced by immunoSEQ multiplex PCR, yet TCRdb's version contains in-frame clones alone and is incomplete. The sample carries about 110,000 clones, roughly 70% recorded once. The entry originates in a study of cytomegalovirus exposure and HLA in healthy donors. Broader study findings: An observed cluster of highly shared sequence variants was recorded as a likely sequencing artifact. A previous analysis found most TCR beta V segments productive roughly 90% or roughly 30% of the time. Roughly 170 TCR beta chains were listed as cytomegalovirus-associated.

J lost 4 bases, V lost 3 bases, and 3 bases had no gene match. The length of the CDR3 is 14 residues. Germline V gene sequence: CDR1 SGHAT, CDR2 FQNNGV. The sample consisted of PBMCs. The source is a man between 40 and 49 years old in good health and CMV-seronegative. The V and J genes are TRBV11-2 and TRBJ1-1, with 9 bases fitting TRBD1. The chain's CDR3 is CASSLRTGATEAFF. CDR3 DNA sequence: TGTGCCAGCAGCTTGAGGACAGGGGCCACTGAAGCTTTCTTT.